Below are 30 T cell receptor beta chains sequenced from a single sample in a study of T cells in Graves' hyperthyroidism and ophthalmopathy. Amplified TCR beta CDR3 regions came from RNA transcripts. During a first-round RT-PCR of the TCR CDR3, the HTBI primer set was used. TCRdb passed the multiplex PCR reads through MiXCR, listing each CDR3 protein once. The sample holds more than 150,000 distinct CDR3 sequences, 17% seen once. Sample: blood. Receptor source: a woman aged 45 to 65 with Graves' hyperthyroidism.

A word on this clonotype: A single base separates this from a much larger clone, so it may be a read error. This CDR3 reads CASSLVGDNEQSF. DNA of the CDR3: TGCGCCAGCAGCTTGGTTGGCGACAATGAGCAGTCCTTC. The rearrangement joins TRBV5-1 to TRBJ2-1; D ambiguous. The CDR3 is 13 amino acids. Germline V lookup: CDR1 SGHRS, CDR2 YFSETQ.

V usage is TRBV7-2 and J usage is TRBJ1-2, with unresolved D. Germline values: CDR1 SGHTA, CDR2 FQGNSA. CDR3 length equals 12 residues. Trimming stripped 4 bases from V and 2 bases from J, with 5 bases between. The CDR3 nucleotides read TGTGCCAGCAGCTACAGCAACTATGGCTACACCTTC. This encodes CASSYSNYGYTF.

Concerning this clonotype itself: An end of the junction differs from the germline gene, which may be a read error. This chain links TRBV6-2 or TRBV6-3 with TRBJ2-7; D uncertain. The CDR3 spans 12 residues. Germline V gene sequence: CDR1 MNHEY, CDR2 SVGEGT. CDR3 amino acids: CTSSSDSYEQYF. CDR3 bases: TGTACCAGCAGTTCCGACTCCTACGAGCAGTACTTC.

There are many counts of this clonotype. The chain has TRBV18 and TRBJ1-1, with TRBD1 as a possible D gene (5 bases). Germline V CDR1 and CDR2: KGHSH, LQKENI. V was trimmed by 3 bases and J by 5 bases, leaving 16 bases between them. This CDR3 comprises 15 residues. CDR3 nucleotide sequence: TGTGCCAGCTCACCCTCGGGGGGAGTCAGGACTGAAGCTTTCTTT. Its translation: CASSPSGGVRTEAFF.

This clonotype came up many times. The genes are TRBV6-1 and TRBJ1-5, with D possibly TRBD1 on 6 matching bases. The CDR3 is made up of 14 amino acids. Looked up from germline, CDR1 is MNHNS and CDR2 is SASEGT. Trimming cost V 6 bases and J 2 bases, with 11 bases left between them. CDR3 DNA: TGTGCCAGCAGACCGGGACATCGCAATCAGCCCCAGCATTTT. It codes for CASRPGHRNQPQHF.

This clonotype was seen repeatedly, ten times or more. This chain joins TRBV15 and TRBJ2-1, with D unclear. The V gene lost 0 bases and the J gene lost 10 bases, with 7 bases spanning the gap. The germline V gene encodes CDR1 LNHNV and CDR2 YYDKDF (reference sequence). CDR3 length: 12 amino acids. This CDR3 reads CATSRDPREQFF. CDR3 sequence (DNA): TGTGCCACCAGCAGAGACCCGAGGGAGCAGTTCTTC. Full variable domain (rest looked up from reference TRBV15 and TRBJ2-1): DAMVIQNPRYQVTQFGKPVTLSCSQTLNHNVMYWYQQKSSQAPKLLFHYYDKDFNNEADTPDNFQSRRPNTSFCFLDIRSPGLGDTAMYLCATSRDPREQFFGPGTRLTVL.

This clonotype was counted ten times or more. The chain uses TRBV2 and TRBJ2-1; TRBD1 matches 11 bases. The CDR3 loop spans 18 amino acids. V was pared by 6 bases and J by 0 bases, with 10 bases of the junction left unmatched. The germline gives CDR1 SNHLY, CDR2 FYNNEI. The DNA of the CDR3 is TGTGCCAGCAGCGGGGACAGGGGGTCCCCTAGCTCCTACAATGAGCAGTTCTTC. Its translation is CASSGDRGSPSSYNEQFF. Supplemented by reference TRBV2 and TRBJ2-1, the full variable domain reads EPEVTQTPSHQVTQMGQEVILRCVPISNHLYFYWYRQILGQKVEFLVSFYNNEISEKSEIFDDQFSVERPDGSNFTLKIRSTKLEDSAMYFCASSGDRGSPSSYNEQFFGPGTRLTVL.

The rearrangement uses TRBV12-3 or TRBV12-4 and TRBJ1-5, with D hard to call. The CDR3 is 13 amino acids. Deletions cut 3 bases from V and 4 bases from J, with 7 bases between. The CDR3, as DNA: TGTGCCAGCAGTTTCTCCCTTAATCAGCCCCAGCATTTT. This encodes CASSFSLNQPQHF.

This clonotype was seen many times. The chain recombines TRBV2 with TRBJ1-6; 11 positions agree with TRBD1. CDR1 and CDR2 (germline): SNHLY, FYNNEI. Trimming at V came to 8 bases and at J to 5 bases, leaving 5 bases not matched to a gene. The CDR3 runs 15 residues. For the CDR3, the DNA is TGTGCCAGCTCGGGACAGGGGGTAAATAATTCACCCCTCCACTTT. Translation gives CASSGQGVNNSPLHF. The complete variable domain, with remaining parts taken from reference TRBV2 and TRBJ1-6, reads EPEVTQTPSHQVTQMGQEVILRCVPISNHLYFYWYRQILGQKVEFLVSFYNNEISEKSEIFDDQFSVERPDGSNFTLKIRSTKLEDSAMYFCASSGQGVNNSPLHFGNGTRLTVT.

Points on this clonotype: The CDR3 does not close with the conserved phenylalanine or tryptophan, likely indicating a read error. The J gene is TRBJ2-7, the V gene TRBV28; 8 nucleotides line up with TRBD2. Germline values: CDR1 MDHEN, CDR2 SYDVKM. V trimming: 3 bases; J trimming: 3 bases; junction bases outside the gene matches: 7. The CDR3 covers 15 residues. DNA of the CDR3: TGTGCCAGCAGTTTCACTAGCGGCGGTGGCTACGAGCAGTACCTC. Its protein is CASSFTSGGGYEQYL.

This clonotype was counted many times. The chain recombines TRBV7-6 with TRBJ2-3; TRBD1 matches at 8 bases. The length of the CDR3 is 15 residues. Losses at the gene ends were 1 base for V and 4 bases for J; bases not matched to a gene: 4. In germline, CDR1 is SGHVS, CDR2 FNYEAQ. The CDR3 sequence is CASSLGAGGPDTQYF. The CDR3, as DNA: TGTGCCAGCAGCTTAGGAGCAGGGGGCCCAGATACGCAGTATTTT.

The chain links TRBV7-2 to TRBJ2-2; no definite D call. This CDR3 is built from 15 residues. V gave up 1 base and J gave up 4 bases, with 10 bases separating them. Germline CDR1 is SGHTA and CDR2 is FQGNSA. The CDR3 DNA reads as TGTGCCAGCAGCTTAGGTCTAGGAACCACCGGGGAGCTGTTTTTT. Its protein product is CASSLGLGTTGELFF.

This clonotype was detected many times. This sequence joins TRBV12-3 or TRBV12-4 and TRBJ1-1; TRBD1 is a possible D gene (5 bases). The CDR3 spans 13 residues. The V gene lost 7 bases and the J gene lost 1 base, with 10 bases spanning the gap. CDR3 in amino acids: CASTLTANTEAFF. For the CDR3, the DNA is TGTGCCAGCACTCTGACAGCGAACACTGAAGCTTTCTTT.

This clonotype was counted many times. J is TRBJ1-2 and V is TRBV29-1, with no clear D. The CDR3 is 14 amino acids. V was pared by 4 bases and J by 1 base, with 13 bases between. Germline V gene sequence: CDR1 SQVTM, CDR2 ANQGSEA. CDR3 sequence (DNA): TGCAGCGTTGGGGGAATGGGGATTAACTATGGCTACACCTTC. Translating gives CSVGGMGINYGYTF.

The chain has TRBV5-1 and TRBJ2-5; 11 bases map to TRBD2. Trimming took 7 bases from V and 6 from J; bases not matched to a gene: 5. CDR3 size: 13 residues. Germline V lookup: CDR1 SGHRS, CDR2 YFSETQ. The CDR3, as DNA: TGCGCCAGCGTTAGCGGGGGGGCACAGACCCAGTACTTC. It yields the protein CASVSGGAQTQYF.

This chain connects TRBV7-8 to TRBJ2-1, with D possibly matching TRBD1 (5 bases). There are 14 residues in the CDR3. The V end was cut by 3 bases, the J end by 3 bases, with 9 bases between. Germline V gene sequence: CDR1 SGHVS, CDR2 FQNEAQ. In DNA form, the CDR3 reads TGTGCCAGCAGCTTCTTGGACAACTACAATGAGCAGTTCTTC. Translating gives CASSFLDNYNEQFF.

This clonotype was seen repeatedly, ten times or more. Sequence at one end of the junction differs from germline and may be a read error. The chain recombines TRBV3-1 with TRBJ2-1; D remains unclear. Per germline, CDR1 LGHDT and CDR2 YNNKEL (reference sequence). There are 15 residues in the CDR3. CDR3 residues: CASRQGPSSYNEQFF. The CDR3 coding sequence is TGTGCCAGCAGACAAGGACCGAGCTCCTACAATGAGCAGTTCTTC.

This clonotype appeared many times. The chain has TRBV27 and TRBJ2-3, with unresolved D. CDR1 MNHEY and CDR2 SMNVEV come from the germline V gene (reference sequence). This CDR3 has 13 residues. V lost 3 bases and J 2 bases, leaving 6 bases between the germline ends. This chain's CDR3 is CASSFSLTDTQYF. CDR3 nucleotide sequence: TGTGCCAGCAGTTTCTCGCTCACAGATACGCAGTATTTT.

This clonotype was picked up many times. V usage is TRBV3-1 and J usage is TRBJ1-2, with 9 bases identical to TRBD1. CDR3 length: 17 amino acids. With 2 bases clipped from V and 4 bases from J, the junction kept 11 bases outside the gene matches. Germline V CDR1 and CDR2: LGHDT, YNNKEL (reference sequence). In DNA form, the CDR3 reads TGTGCCAGCAGCCAAAGGGGACAGGGTGCTCGTGGCTATGGCTACACCTTC. This codes for CASSQRGQGARGYGYTF.

The rearrangement links TRBV10-3 to TRBJ2-1; D remains unclear. This CDR3 has 18 amino acids. CDR1 and CDR2 from the germline V gene are ENHRY and SYGVKD. Trimming took off 3 bases at V and 4 bases at J, with 22 bases between the two ends. The CDR3 region is CAISDPDGSTPKYNEQFF. The CDR3 DNA sequence: TGTGCCATCAGTGACCCGGACGGCTCAACCCCCAAATACAATGAGCAGTTCTTC.

The table lists this clonotype with many counts. The J gene is TRBJ2-7, the V gene TRBV19, with D possibly being TRBD1 (6 bases). With 3 bases removed from V and 1 base from J, the gap between germline ends came to 10 bases. CDR3 length: 14 amino acids. Germline values: CDR1 LNHDA, CDR2 SQIVND (reference sequence). DNA of the CDR3: TGTGCCAGTAGTATTTCAGGGGCGTCCTACGAGCAGTACTTC. Amino acid sequence: CASSISGASYEQYF.

This chain uses TRBV19 with TRBJ2-7; 10 nucleotides agree with TRBD2. The V gene's germline CDR1 is LNHDA and CDR2 SQIVND (reference sequence). J gave up 2 bases and V 5 bases, and 6 bases lay outside the gene matches. This CDR3 is built from 15 residues. The CDR3 sequence is CASSGGLALTYEQYF. The CDR3 DNA follows: TGTGCCAGTAGTGGGGGACTAGCGCTCACCTACGAGCAGTACTTC. Full variable domain (missing parts from reference TRBV19 and TRBJ2-7): DGGITQSPKYLFRKEGQNVTLSCEQNLNHDAMYWYRQDPGQGLRLIYYSQIVNDFQKGDIAEGYSVSREKKESFPLTVTSAQKNPTAFYLCASSGGLALTYEQYFGPGTRLTVT.

This clonotype occurred many times. The J gene is TRBJ2-1, the V gene TRBV29-1; the match to TRBD2 covers 12 bases. The CDR3 is made up of 17 amino acids. V lost 1 base, J lost 4 bases, and 8 bases stayed unmatched. Germline values: CDR1 SQVTM, CDR2 ANQGSEA. CDR3 nucleotide sequence: TGCAGCGTTGAAGGACTAGCGGGGGCCCGGGAGTACAATGAGCAGTTCTTC. Translation gives CSVEGLAGAREYNEQFF.

This clonotype was observed at least ten times. The V call is TRBV20-1, the J call TRBJ2-5, with 7 bases that match TRBD1. V lost 0 bases to trimming and J lost 2 bases; unmatched junction nucleotides: 6. The CDR3 is made up of 15 amino acids. Germline assignment: CDR1 DFQATT and CDR2 SNEGSKA (reference sequence). CDR3 region: CSARDGTAIQETQYF. CDR3 sequence (DNA): TGCAGTGCTAGAGACGGGACAGCGATTCAAGAGACCCAGTACTTC.

The CDR3 sequence is CSVDDGAGELFF. The CDR3 DNA sequence: TGCAGCGTTGATGATGGGGCCGGGGAGCTGTTTTTT. The J gene is TRBJ2-2, the V gene TRBV29-1; D is ambiguous. The CDR3 is 12 residues long. The germline V gene encodes CDR1 SQVTM and CDR2 ANQGSEA. V was shortened by 3 bases and J by 6 bases, with 8 bases between the two germline ends.

This clonotype came up many times. The chain combines TRBV7-8 with TRBJ2-7, with 15 bases aligning to TRBD2. The CDR3 contains 17 residues. V dropped 6 bases and J dropped 6; count of bases not matched to a gene: 12. CDR1 and CDR2 from the germline V gene are SGHVS and FQNEAQ. CDR3 bases: TGTGCCAGCAGTCCCAGGGGGACTAGCGGGGGGCTCCTCGAGCAGTACTTC. It specifies CASSPRGTSGGLLEQYF.

There are many counts of this clonotype. This chain joins TRBV5-1 and TRBJ2-2; TRBD1 aligns across 7 bases. V gave up 2 bases and J gave up 3 bases; unmatched junction bases: 7. This CDR3 comprises 16 residues. Germline V gives CDR1 SGHRS, CDR2 YFSETQ. CDR3 sequence: CASSLLRTGYTGELFF. The DNA for the CDR3 is TGCGCCAGCAGCTTATTACGGACAGGCTACACCGGGGAGCTGTTTTTT.

This clonotype was seen only a few times. The CDR3 spells CASSPPPMNTEAFF. Written as DNA, the CDR3 is TGTGCCAGCTCACCACCTCCCATGAACACTGAAGCTTTCTTT. The chain is built from TRBV18 and TRBJ1-1; no definite D call. Germline V CDR1 and CDR2: KGHSH, LQKENI. The CDR3 sequence is 14 residues long. Trimming removed 0 bases at V and 0 bases at J, with 5 bases between.

This clonotype was counted at least ten times. The chain is built from TRBV9 and TRBJ1-5; D is ambiguous. This CDR3 is 13 amino acids long. CDR1 is SGDLS, CDR2 YYNGEE, per germline. V was trimmed by 4 bases and J by 0 bases, leaving 5 bases between them. CDR3 sequence reads: CASSTTSNQPQHF. The CDR3 DNA follows: TGTGCCAGCAGCACGACTAGCAATCAGCCCCAGCATTTT.

This chain uses TRBV5-1 with TRBJ2-1, with D unclear. Trimming shortened V by 0 bases and J by 7 bases, and 17 bases separated the two germline ends. This CDR3 comprises 16 residues. Germline V lookup: CDR1 SGHRS, CDR2 YFSETQ. CDR3 DNA: TGCGCCAGCAGCTTGGTTGCCACCTTTGGGTCTAATGAGCAGTTCTTC. This gives the protein CASSLVATFGSNEQFF.